The 2 T cell receptor beta chains below come from one sample, sequenced in a study of T cells in tuberculosis listed by TCRdb under 2018. Interpreted using the paper, the time point label stands for: new active TB diagnosis, blood taken before or within 7 days of starting treatment. The library came from the immunoSEQ multiplex PCR assay. Here the immuneACCESS table is served through TCRdb, limited to in-frame sequences with V and J called. Missing clones are a known gap in these copies; in checked studies unresolved V genes cover under half, and the rest lacks a known reason. The table for this sample lists 47,000 or so clones; about 95% of them were counted only once. The ten largest make up over 1.1% of the sample. The source material was PBMCs, sampled at tuberculosis diagnosis. The receptors were sampled from an adult with tuberculosis.

V and J are TRBV6-6 and TRBJ1-6; weak D call: TRBD1 (5 bases). V shed 7 bases and J shed 8 bases, with 18 bases lying between them. Germline V gene data show CDR1 as MNHNY and CDR2 as SVGAGI (reference sequence). CDR3 length equals 15 residues. CDR3: CASTLLREGYSPLHF. The CDR3, as DNA: TGTGCCAGCACCCTACTCAGGGAAGGTTATTCACCCCTCCACTTT.

This clone was detected a few times. This sequence joins TRBV6-5 and TRBJ1-2, with D uncertain. Germline CDR1 reads MNHEY; CDR2 reads SVGAGI. This CDR3 is built from 12 residues. V lost 8 bases to trimming and J lost 7 bases, with 14 bases between them. In DNA, the CDR3 is TGTGCCAGCTTCGTCGGTGCGGTTGGCTACACCTTC. This sequence encodes CASFVGAVGYTF.